The 2 T cell receptor beta chains given below trace back to one sample, sequenced in a study of blood T cell repertoires in COVID-19. Here immunoSEQ multiplex PCR was the method, and the copy in TCRdb shows in-frame clones only, minus some. This repertoire shows just under 350,000 clones, approximately 89% found once; its top ten account for roughly 3.4%. The sequencing sample was made of peripheral blood. The receptors were gathered from a woman in her late teens or twenties who had recovered from COVID-19.

This sequence joins TRBV9 and TRBJ1-2, with a tentative D call TRBD1 (6 bases). The CDR3 is made up of 15 amino acids. The V end lost 4 bases, the J end lost 3 bases, and 16 bases lay between the germline ends. CDR1 is SGDLS and CDR2 is YYNGEE in the germline V gene. CDR3 in DNA: TGTGCCAGCAGCCCTCAGGGGAGACCTGACTATGGCTACACCTTC. Residues: CASSPQGRPDYGYTF.

V and J are TRBV2 and TRBJ2-2; D unresolved. Germline V gives CDR1 SNHLY, CDR2 FYNNEI. V shed 7 bases and J shed 4 bases, with 13 bases lying between them. This CDR3 region has 14 residues. The CDR3 DNA reads as TGTGCCAGCAACCGAGCACCGGGCACCGGGGAGCTGTTTTTT. This codes for CASNRAPGTGELFF.